This T cell receptor (beta chain) was obtained from a study of T cells in Graves' hyperthyroidism and ophthalmopathy (dated by TCRdb to between 2017 and 2020). Concerning the study at large: Peripheral blood samples were taken at initial diagnosis, before any treatment was given. For training and testing, the 100 or so patients in the discovery cohort were randomly divided in a 7:3 ratio. To identify distinguishing TCR V-J signatures, a discovery cohort of around 98 patients was used, comprising roughly 45 with Graves' ophthalmopathy and around 57 with stable Graves' hyperthyroidism. TCR Vbeta CDR3 sequencing of roughly 140 peripheral blood samples (roughly 43 ophthalmopathy, roughly 72 hyperthyroidism and some 17 progressor patients) is reported in the paper. In addition, the study compared T-cell repertoires in thyroid tissue and in blood from over 5 Graves' hyperthyroidism patients. Once sampling was done, hyperthyroidism patients were given methimazole at a starting dose of 30 mg daily, whereas ophthalmopathy patients were given high-dose intravenous methylprednisolone. Whether ophthalmopathy could be predicted prospectively was tested in an independent validation cohort made up of roughly 19 hyperthyroidism patients plus 17 patients who later progressed to ophthalmopathy.

Study-wide findings and limitations: A 13 V-J signature model separated ophthalmopathy from stable hyperthyroidism, with roughly 88% sensitivity and 81.08% specificity in cross-validation and 80%/75% in testing. Most expanded thyroid clonotypes (frequency above 0.001) were also found in blood, which suggests that blood repertoires may mirror thyroid immune responses. Sample size was not statistically predetermined, and investigators were not blinded to group allocation. In validation, the model predicted progression to ophthalmopathy a median of roughly 6.2 months before onset, with about 71% sensitivity and just under 75% specificity.

This clonotype was seen repeatedly, ten times or more. Its specific antigen is unknown. No qualities accompany the bases; no much larger clone lies one base away. Including cysteine and phenylalanine, the CDR3 has 15 amino acids. The DNA shown is the 45-base CDR3, in frame from base 1. V loses 3 bases, J loses 0 bases, and the germline ends lie 8 bases apart. A patient counted as having stable Graves' hyperthyroidism if no progression to ophthalmopathy occurred over 18 months of follow-up. Hyperthyroidism patients were newly diagnosed, had a disease duration of under 2 months, and were aged 18 to 65 years. Exclusion was applied to patients with uncontrolled infections, other autoimmune diseases, pregnancy or lactation. Diagnoses relied on clinical symptoms, serum thyroxine and TRAb, thyroid ultrasound and orbital computed tomography. PBMCs were isolated from approximately 10 ml of fresh peripheral blood by Ficoll-Paque density gradient centrifugation. Total RNA was extracted using Trizol reagent, and RNA quality was assessed on an Agilent 2100 Bioanalyzer.

Amplification of TCR beta CDR3 regions was carried out from RNA transcripts. The TCR CDR3 was subjected to a first round of RT-PCR using the HTBI primer set and the Qiagen OneStep RT-PCR kit. Libraries were constructed in a second round of multiplex PCR, after which size selection and purification were performed. Libraries were sequenced paired-end with 100 bp reads on an Illumina HiSeq2000. The study's processing was this. SOAPnuke was used to process the raw data, removing reads that contained adapters or uncalled bases, had a mean Phred below 15, or lacked an exact match to the constant primer or identifier. High-quality paired reads were merged with COPE v1.2.5, and unique nucleotide sequences were defined as clonotypes. Clonotypes were aligned to IMGT TRBV, TRBD and TRBJ reference segments using MiTCR v1.1. Analysis was restricted to V-J combinations with a frequency above 0.0001, which covered over 98% of repertoires. A TCS score was defined as the ratio of F50 (clonal expansion) to E x V (chaos), with BLOSUM62-based TCRdist applied between CDR3 peptides within each V-J. Welch's t-statistics and random forest reduced several hundred V-J features to under 15, which were used in a naive Bayes classifier (R e1071). Using fastp at Q25 and MiXCR, TCRdb reprocessed the public reads and kept productive beta chains. For every CDR3 protein sequence, its rows merge into one entry that carries the most common genes and DNA. The V and J calls, along with clone size, are taken from TCRdb and not from the paper's own processing. This sample gives about 560,000 distinct CDR3 sequences in total; about 15% of them show up just once. Approximately 15% of the sample comes from the top ten.

In this chain, TRBV12-3 or TRBV12-4 is recombined with TRBJ2-2; the D gene lacks a confident call. Sequences were obtained from blood. The sequence came from a woman aged 40 to 50 with Graves' hyperthyroidism. The CDR3 amino acid sequence is: CASSFGDSNTGELFF. In nucleotides, the sequence is TGTGCCAGCAGTTTCGGTGATTCGAACACCGGGGAGCTGTTTTTT.